The 18 T cell receptor beta chains below all came from one sample that was sequenced in a study of Ad26.COV2.S vaccination and SARS-CoV-2 variants. Assay used: immunoSEQ multiplex PCR; TCRdb lists only in-frame clones, some missing. The sample holds 360,000 or so clones, 87% seen once. Treatment described: roughly 20 received Ad26.COV2.S at low or high dose, single or two shots; a few received placebo; per-sample allocation not given. On day 63 after the first injection, vaccine and placebo recipients gave samples. The sample consisted of peripheral blood, taken in a trial of Ad26.COV2.S vaccine versus placebo. These receptors all come from a person aged 18-65 years who received the Ad26.COV2.S COVID-19 vaccine or a placebo.

This chain joins TRBV7-2 and TRBJ2-7; 11 bases fit TRBD2. The CDR3 has 15 amino acids. The trim removed 2 bases at V and 2 bases at J, leaving 2 bases unmatched. Germline V lookup: CDR1 SGHTA, CDR2 FQGNSA. CDR3: CASSLTSGGPYEQYF. The CDR3 DNA reads TGTGCCAGCAGCTTAACTAGCGGGGGACCCTACGAGCAGTACTTC.

J is TRBJ1-5 and V is TRBV6-6; perhaps TRBD1 as D (5 bases). The CDR3 covers 14 residues. Germline V CDR1 and CDR2: MNHNY, SVGAGI (reference sequence). The V gene lost 1 base and the J gene lost 7 bases, with 11 bases spanning the gap. Written as DNA, the CDR3 is TGTGCCAGCAGTTACTACGGGGCGGAGCAGCCCCAGCATTTT. Translating gives CASSYYGAEQPQHF.

The chain is built from TRBV12-3 or TRBV12-4 and TRBJ2-5; the D gene could be TRBD1 or TRBD2 (5 bases each). The CDR3 length is 13 residues. The germline V and J ends were trimmed by 7 bases and 2 bases, with 11 bases remaining between them. The CDR3 sequence: CASNGANQETQYF. The CDR3 region has the DNA TGTGCCAGCAACGGGGCTAATCAAGAGACCCAGTACTTC.

V gene TRBV2 combines with J gene TRBJ2-5, with D possibly being TRBD2 (6 bases). Germline lookup yields CDR1 SNHLY and CDR2 FYNNEI. V dropped 5 bases and J dropped 0 bases, with 13 bases sitting between them. CDR3 size: 15 residues. The CDR3 reads CASSHRDWDQETQYF. The DNA for the CDR3 is TGTGCCAGCAGTCACCGGGACTGGGACCAAGAGACCCAGTACTTC.

The chain carries TRBV19 and TRBJ1-4; weak D call: TRBD1 (5 bases). The ends were cut back, 7 bases at V and 0 bases at J, with 12 bases in the middle. There are 15 residues in the CDR3. Germline CDR1 and CDR2: LNHDA and SQIVND (reference sequence). CDR3 bases: TGTGCCAGTAATGACCAGGGAGCAACTAATGAAAAACTGTTTTTT. As protein: CASNDQGATNEKLFF.

The chain is built from TRBV9 and TRBJ1-1; D perhaps matches TRBD1 (6 bases). The CDR3 is made up of 17 amino acids. From germline, CDR1 is SGDLS and CDR2 YYNGEE. Between the trimmed V and J ends, which lost 3 bases and 3 bases, there was a span of 21 bases. CDR3 coding DNA: TGTGCCAGCAGCGCCGGAACAGGGAGGGGTAGTTACACTGAAGCTTTCTTT. Encoded protein: CASSAGTGRGSYTEAFF.

The rearrangement links TRBV30 to TRBJ2-2; D possibly corresponds to TRBD1 (6 bases). The V gene lost 2 bases and the J gene lost 4 bases, with 14 bases spanning the gap. Germline values: CDR1 GTSNPN, CDR2 SVGIG (reference sequence). This CDR3 contains 15 residues. CDR3 nucleotide sequence: TGTGCCTGGAGTCCCAGGGGACAAATCACCGGGGAGCTGTTTTTT. It specifies CAWSPRGQITGELFF. The variable domain in full, completed from reference TRBV30 and TRBJ2-2, reads SQTIHQWPATLVQPVGSPLSLECTVEGTSNPNLYWYRQAAGRGLQLLFYSVGIGQISSEVPQNLSASRPQDRQFILSSKKLLLSDSGFYLCAWSPRGQITGELFFGEGSRLTVL.

V is TRBV11-2 and J is TRBJ1-4; D is uncertain. Trimming removed 3 bases from V and 0 bases from J, with 8 bases in between. The CDR3 extends over 15 amino acids. Germline loops: CDR1 SGHAT, CDR2 FQNNGV. This CDR3 is CASSFRGATNEKLFF. DNA of the CDR3: TGTGCCAGCAGCTTCCGAGGTGCAACTAATGAAAAACTGTTTTTT.

This chain joins TRBV5-4 and TRBJ2-1, with D perhaps TRBD1 or TRBD2 (5 bases each). V lost 2 bases to trimming and J lost 7 bases, with 16 bases between them. The CDR3 has 15 amino acids. Germline-derived CDR1 and CDR2 are SGHNT and YYREEE (reference sequence). The CDR3 coding sequence is TGTGCCAGCAGCTTCGCCGGGGCCTCGGGAAATGAGCAGTTCTTC. Translating it yields CASSFAGASGNEQFF.

The V and J genes are TRBV6-1 and TRBJ2-7; 7 bases are a match to TRBD1. Germline values: CDR1 MNHNS, CDR2 SASEGT. This CDR3 comprises 16 residues. J lost 0 bases, V lost 0 bases, and 5 bases had no gene match. CDR3 nucleotide sequence: TGTGCCAGCAGTGAAGCGCTGACAGGGAGCTCCTACGAGCAGTACTTC. Translating it yields CASSEALTGSSYEQYF.

V usage is TRBV5-4 and J usage is TRBJ1-1, with D uncertain. The germline V and J ends were trimmed by 4 bases and 4 bases, with 20 bases remaining between them. From germline, CDR1 is SGHNT and CDR2 YYREEE (reference sequence). The CDR3 totals 16 residues. CDR3 DNA sequence: TGTGCCAGCAGCCCGGAAGTCGGGCGGGCGGGCACTGAAGCTTTCTTT. Translated: CASSPEVGRAGTEAFF.

The J gene is TRBJ1-2, the V gene TRBV6-6; 7 nucleotides align to TRBD1. Germline CDR1 and CDR2: MNHNY and SVGAGI (reference sequence). V gave up 4 bases and J gave up 2 bases; unmatched junction bases: 1. The CDR3 runs to 13 residues. CDR3 coding DNA: TGTGCCAGCAGTTCGACAGGGAACTATGGCTACACCTTC. Translating gives CASSSTGNYGYTF.

This clone came up a few times. The J gene is TRBJ2-3, the V gene TRBV9; D may be TRBD1 (6 bases). Trimming removed 4 bases at V and 0 bases at J, with 12 bases between. CDR3 length equals 15 residues. Germline V gene data show CDR1 as SGDLS and CDR2 as YYNGEE. The CDR3 here is CASSKGETSTDTQYF. CDR3 nucleotide sequence: TGTGCCAGCAGCAAGGGGGAAACTAGCACAGATACGCAGTATTTT.

The chain carries TRBV19 and TRBJ1-1; TRBD1 matches 7 bases. The J segment lost 4 bases and the V segment lost 1 base, leaving 3 bases of the junction unmatched. Germline V gene data show CDR1 as LNHDA and CDR2 as SQIVND (reference sequence). This CDR3 region has 14 residues. CDR3 in amino acids: CASSIGDRVTEAFF. CDR3 nucleotides: TGTGCCAGTAGTATAGGCGACAGGGTCACTGAAGCTTTCTTT. The whole variable domain, filled in from reference TRBV19 and TRBJ1-1, reads DGGITQSPKYLFRKEGQNVTLSCEQNLNHDAMYWYRQDPGQGLRLIYYSQIVNDFQKGDIAEGYSVSREKKESFPLTVTSAQKNPTAFYLCASSIGDRVTEAFFGQGTRLTVV.

V usage is TRBV14 and J usage is TRBJ1-6, with TRBD1 as a possible D gene (5 bases). The V gene lost 1 base and the J gene lost 9 bases, with 13 bases spanning the gap. CDR1 SGHDN and CDR2 FVKESK come from the germline V gene. This CDR3 is built from 15 residues. CDR3 bases: TGTGCCAGCAGCCAAGGTCGGCTCGGGGGTTCACCCCTCCACTTT. It translates to CASSQGRLGGSPLHF.

J is TRBJ1-2 and V is TRBV14; D unclear. Trimming removed 0 bases from V and 1 base from J, with 6 bases in between. The CDR3 has 14 amino acids. Germline-derived CDR1 and CDR2 are SGHDN and FVKESK. The CDR3 coding sequence is TGTGCCAGCAGCCAAGATATGGGTAACTATGGCTACACCTTC. Residues: CASSQDMGNYGYTF.

The chain couples TRBV6-1 to TRBJ2-6, with 9 bases aligning to TRBD1. The germline V gene encodes CDR1 MNHNS and CDR2 SASEGT. Losses at the gene ends were 4 bases for V and 0 bases for J; bases not matched to a gene: 10. The CDR3 consists of 19 residues. CDR3 DNA sequence: TGTGCCAGCAGTGGGAAGACCGGGACAGGGATCTCTGGGGCCAACGTCCTGACTTTC. Translation: CASSGKTGTGISGANVLTF.

This sequence joins TRBV28 and TRBJ2-1, with no clear D. With 10 bases removed from V and 0 bases from J, the gap between germline ends came to 16 bases. Germline V gene sequence: CDR1 MDHEN, CDR2 SYDVKM. This CDR3 contains 15 residues. CDR3 coding DNA: TGTGCCACCTCACATGACCAGAGCTCCTACAATGAGCAGTTCTTC. It translates to CATSHDQSSYNEQFF.